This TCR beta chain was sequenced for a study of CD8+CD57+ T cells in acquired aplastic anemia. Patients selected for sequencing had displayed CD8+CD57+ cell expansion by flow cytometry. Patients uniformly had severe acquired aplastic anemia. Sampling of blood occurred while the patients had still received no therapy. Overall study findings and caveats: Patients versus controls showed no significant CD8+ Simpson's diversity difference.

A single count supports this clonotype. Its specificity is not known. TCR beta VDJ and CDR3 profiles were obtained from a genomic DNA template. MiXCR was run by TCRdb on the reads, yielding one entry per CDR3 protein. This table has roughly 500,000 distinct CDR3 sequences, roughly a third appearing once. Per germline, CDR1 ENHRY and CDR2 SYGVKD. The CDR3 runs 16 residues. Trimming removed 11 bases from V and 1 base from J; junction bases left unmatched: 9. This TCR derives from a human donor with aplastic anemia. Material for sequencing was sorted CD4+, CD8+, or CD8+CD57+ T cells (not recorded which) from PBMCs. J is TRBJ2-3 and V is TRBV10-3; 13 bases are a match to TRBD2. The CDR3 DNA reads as TGTGCCGGAACCGGGACTAGCGGGACCGGCACAGATACGCAGTATTTT. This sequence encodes CAGTGTSGTGTDTQYF.